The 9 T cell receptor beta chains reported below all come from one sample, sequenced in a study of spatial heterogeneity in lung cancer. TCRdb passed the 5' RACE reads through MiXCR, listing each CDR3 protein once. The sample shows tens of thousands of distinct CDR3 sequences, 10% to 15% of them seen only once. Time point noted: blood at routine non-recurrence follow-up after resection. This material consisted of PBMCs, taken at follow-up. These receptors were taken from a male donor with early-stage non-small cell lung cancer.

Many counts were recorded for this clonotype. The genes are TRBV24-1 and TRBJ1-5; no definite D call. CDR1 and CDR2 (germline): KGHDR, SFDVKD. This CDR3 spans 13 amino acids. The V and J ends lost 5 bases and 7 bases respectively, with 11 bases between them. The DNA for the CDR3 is TGTGCCACCAGTGCGGGATCCCGGCAGCCCCAGCATTTT. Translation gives CATSAGSRQPQHF.

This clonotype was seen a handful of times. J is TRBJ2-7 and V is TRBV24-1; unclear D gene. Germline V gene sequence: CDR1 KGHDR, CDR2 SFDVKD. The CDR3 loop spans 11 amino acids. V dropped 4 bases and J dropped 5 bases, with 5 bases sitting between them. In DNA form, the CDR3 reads TGTGCCACCAGTGACCCACACGAGCAGTACTTC. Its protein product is CATSDPHEQYF.

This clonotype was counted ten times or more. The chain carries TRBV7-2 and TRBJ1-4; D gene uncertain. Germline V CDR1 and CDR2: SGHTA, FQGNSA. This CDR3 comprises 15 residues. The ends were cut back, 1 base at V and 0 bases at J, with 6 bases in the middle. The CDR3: CASSLVLATNEKLFF. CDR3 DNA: TGTGCCAGCAGCTTAGTCCTGGCAACTAATGAAAAACTGTTTTTT.

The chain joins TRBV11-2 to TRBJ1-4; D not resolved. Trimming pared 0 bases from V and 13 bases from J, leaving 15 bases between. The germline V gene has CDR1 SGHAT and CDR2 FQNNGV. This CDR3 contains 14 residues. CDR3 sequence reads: CASSLDAAWGSLFF. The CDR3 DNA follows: TGTGCCAGCAGCTTAGATGCAGCATGGGGTTCACTGTTTTTT.

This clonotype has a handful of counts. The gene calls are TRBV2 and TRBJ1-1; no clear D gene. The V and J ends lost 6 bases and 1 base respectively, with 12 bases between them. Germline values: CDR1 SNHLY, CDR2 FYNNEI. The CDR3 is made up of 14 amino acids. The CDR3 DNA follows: TGTGCCAGCAGGGCCGGACGTAGGAACACTGAAGCTTTCTTT. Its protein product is CASRAGRRNTEAFF.

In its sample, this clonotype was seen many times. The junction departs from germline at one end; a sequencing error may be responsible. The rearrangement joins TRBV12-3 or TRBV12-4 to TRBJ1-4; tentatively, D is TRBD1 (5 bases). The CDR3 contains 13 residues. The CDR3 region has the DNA TGTGCCAGCAGTCTAGCGCAGGGCGATTCACTGTTTTTT. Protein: CASSLAQGDSLFF.

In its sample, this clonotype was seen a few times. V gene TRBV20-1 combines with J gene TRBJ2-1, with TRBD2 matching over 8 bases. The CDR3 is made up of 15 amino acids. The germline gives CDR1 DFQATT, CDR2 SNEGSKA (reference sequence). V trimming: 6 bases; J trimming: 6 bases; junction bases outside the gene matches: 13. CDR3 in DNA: TGCAGTGCCGGCAAGGGAGCGGGAGTCTTCAATGAGCAGTTCTTC. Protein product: CSAGKGAGVFNEQFF.

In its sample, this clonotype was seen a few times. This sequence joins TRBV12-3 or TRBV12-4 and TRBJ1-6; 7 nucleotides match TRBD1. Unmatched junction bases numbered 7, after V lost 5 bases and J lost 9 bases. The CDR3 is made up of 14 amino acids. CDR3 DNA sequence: TGTGCCAGCAGTCCCGGGACAGTTAGTTCACCCCTCCACTTT. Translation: CASSPGTVSSPLHF.

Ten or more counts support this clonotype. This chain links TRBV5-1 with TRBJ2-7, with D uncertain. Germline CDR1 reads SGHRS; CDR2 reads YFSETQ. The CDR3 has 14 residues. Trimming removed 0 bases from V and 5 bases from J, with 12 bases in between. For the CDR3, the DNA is TGCGCCAGCAGCTTGGAAGACGCTTTGGACGAGCAGTACTTC. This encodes CASSLEDALDEQYF. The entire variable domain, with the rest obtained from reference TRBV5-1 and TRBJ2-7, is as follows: KAGVTQTPRYLIKTRGQQVTLSCSPISGHRSVSWYQQTPGQGLQFLFEYFSETQRNKGNFPGRFSGRQFSNSRSEMNVSTLELGDSALYLCASSLEDALDEQYFGPGTRLTVT.